The present entry profiles one T cell receptor (beta chain) with its context. A read error may be the cause here, since a much bigger clone is one base away. The data are from a study of CD8 T cells in ankylosing spondylitis. CDR1 LNHNV and CDR2 YYDKDF come from the germline V gene (reference sequence). Trimming left V 0 bases short and J 2 bases short, with 7 bases between. The CDR3 length is 14 residues. In TCRdb, the 5' RACE reads were re-called with MiXCR into one record per CDR3 protein. This table holds around 150,000 distinct CDR3 sequences, around 7.9% found once. The sample was blood, either unsorted or a sorted T cell fraction (not recorded which). This TCR derives from a female donor with ankylosing spondylitis or in good health (not recorded which). The chain combines TRBV15 with TRBJ2-5, with unresolved D. CDR3 bases: TGTGCCACCAGCAGAGATAGGGATCAAGAGACCCAGTACTTC. Translation gives CATSRDRDQETQYF. The full variable domain, with the rest looked up from reference TRBV15 and TRBJ2-5, is DAMVIQNPRYQVTQFGKPVTLSCSQTLNHNVMYWYQQKSSQAPKLLFHYYDKDFNNEADTPDNFQSRRPNTSFCFLDIRSPGLGDTAMYLCATSRDRDQETQYFGPGTRLLVL.